This T cell receptor (beta chain) was captured in a study of human T cells and chemical hapten exposure. Unique molecular identifiers were linked by the library to individual cDNA molecules. TCRdb re-called the reads through MiXCR, storing one row per CDR3 protein. The data hold about 120,000 distinct CDR3 sequences, with around 9% observed a single time. This clonotype was found many times. The CDR3 runs 15 residues. V trimming: 0 bases; J trimming: 4 bases; junction bases outside the gene matches: 5. Germline CDR1 reads LNHNV; CDR2 reads YYDKDF (reference sequence). Someone pulled total RNA out of unfractionated whole blood.

The chain carries TRBV15 and TRBJ1-2; 7 nucleotides agree with TRBD1. The TCR was taken from a human donor in good health. Some clones in this sample may be carry-over from other donors' samples. The material sequenced was whole blood. CDR3 coding DNA: TGTGCCACCAGCAGAGATGGGGACAGACCCTATGGCTACACCTTC. It encodes CATSRDGDRPYGYTF. The whole variable domain, remainder taken from reference TRBV15 and TRBJ1-2, is DAMVIQNPRYQVTQFGKPVTLSCSQTLNHNVMYWYQQKSSQAPKLLFHYYDKDFNNEADTPDNFQSRRPNTSFCFLDIRSPGLGDTAMYLCATSRDGDRPYGYTFGSGTRLTVV.